The table lists the clone carrying this T cell receptor beta chain with a few counts. Germline loops: CDR1 ENHRY, CDR2 SYGVKD. The CDR3 runs 13 residues. J gave up 7 bases and V 6 bases, and 6 bases lay outside the gene matches. This sample was taken from a study of identical twins. A template switching step contributed a universal primer site, while unique molecular identifiers were present in the cDNA. TCRdb ran MiXCR on the 5' RACE reads and lists one entry per CDR3 protein. The sample shows hundreds of thousands of distinct CDR3 sequences, about 7% of them seen only once. The same data also contributed to another study, on yellow fever vaccine responses in identical twins.

Sequencing was done on a sample of memory (CD45RO+) T cells sorted from blood. The rearrangement links TRBV10-3 to TRBJ2-1, with 7 bases lining up with TRBD1. The source of this sequence is a woman between 18 and 29 years old in good health. CDR3 in DNA: TGTGCCATCAGAGGGGACAGAAAAAATGAGCAGTTCTTC. Translation gives CAIRGDRKNEQFF.